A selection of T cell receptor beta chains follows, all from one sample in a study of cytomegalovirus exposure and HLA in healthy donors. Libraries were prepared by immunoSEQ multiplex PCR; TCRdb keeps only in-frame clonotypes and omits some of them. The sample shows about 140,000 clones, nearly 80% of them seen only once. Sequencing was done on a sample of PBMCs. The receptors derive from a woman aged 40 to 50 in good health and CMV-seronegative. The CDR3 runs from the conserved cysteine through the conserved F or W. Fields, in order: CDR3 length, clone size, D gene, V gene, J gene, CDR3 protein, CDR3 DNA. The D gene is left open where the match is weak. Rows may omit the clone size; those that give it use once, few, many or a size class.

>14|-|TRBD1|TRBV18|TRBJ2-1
CASSPPGQRSEQFF
TGTGCCAGCTCACCACCGGGACAGAGGAGTGAGCAGTTCTTC
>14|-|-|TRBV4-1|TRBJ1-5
CASSRGQSNQPQHF
TGCGCCAGCAGCCGAGGACAAAGCAATCAGCCCCAGCATTTT
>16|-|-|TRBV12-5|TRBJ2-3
CASGRPRETSTDTQYF
TGTGCTAGTGGCCGACCTAGAGAAACGAGCACAGATACGCAGTATTTT
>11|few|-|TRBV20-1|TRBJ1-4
CSASNREKLFF
TGCAGTGCTAGTAATCGGGAAAAACTGTTTTTT
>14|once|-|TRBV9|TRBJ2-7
CASSVELRSYEQYF
TGTGCCAGCAGCGTAGAACTGAGGAGCTACGAGCAGTACTTC
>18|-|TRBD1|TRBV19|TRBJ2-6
CASSPGTGGFSGANVLTF
TGTGCCAGTAGTCCCGGGACAGGGGGATTTTCTGGGGCCAACGTCCTGACTTTC
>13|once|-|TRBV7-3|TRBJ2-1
CASSLTGTNEQFF
TGTGCCAGCAGCTTAACGGGCACCAATGAGCAGTTCTTC
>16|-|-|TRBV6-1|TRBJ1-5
CASSEPSGSSNQPQHF
TGTGCCAGCAGTGAGCCGAGCGGCAGTAGCAATCAGCCCCAGCATTTT
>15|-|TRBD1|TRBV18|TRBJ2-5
CASSPRDREQETQYF
TGTGCCAGCTCACCCCGGGACAGGGAACAAGAGACCCAGTACTTC
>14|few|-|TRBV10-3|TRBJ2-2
CAIDQGTNTGELFF
TGTGCCATCGATCAGGGAACGAACACCGGGGAGCTGTTTTTT
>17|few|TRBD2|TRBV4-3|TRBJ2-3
CASSQAVSGGPTDTQYF
TGCGCCAGCAGCCAAGCGGTTAGCGGGGGCCCCACAGATACGCAGTATTTT
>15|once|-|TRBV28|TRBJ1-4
CASRPGGGKDEKLFF
TGTGCCAGCAGGCCGGGAGGGGGGAAGGATGAAAAACTGTTTTTT
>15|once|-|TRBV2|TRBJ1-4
CASSLLQGQVEKLFF
TGTGCCAGCAGCCTCTTACAGGGACAAGTAGAAAAACTGTTTTTT
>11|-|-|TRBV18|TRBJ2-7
CASSLQDEQYF
TGTGCCAGCTCACTACAAGACGAGCAGTACTTC
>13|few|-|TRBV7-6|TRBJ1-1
CASSLDTNTEAFF
TGTGCCAGCAGCTTAGACACGAACACTGAAGCTTTCTTT
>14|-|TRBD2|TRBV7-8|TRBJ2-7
CASSLAGGSYEQYF
TGTGCCAGCAGCTTAGCCGGGGGGTCCTACGAGCAGTACTTC
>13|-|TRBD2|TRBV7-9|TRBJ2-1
CASSPGTSHEQFF
TGTGCCAGCAGCCCCGGGACTAGTCACGAGCAGTTCTTC
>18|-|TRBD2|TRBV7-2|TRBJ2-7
CASSPTPTRLAQGGEQYF
TGTGCCAGCAGCCCAACTCCCACCCGACTAGCGCAAGGAGGCGAGCAGTACTTC
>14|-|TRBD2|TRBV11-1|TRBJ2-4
CASSPLAGRDIQYF
TGTGCCAGCAGCCCCCTAGCGGGAAGGGACATTCAGTACTTC
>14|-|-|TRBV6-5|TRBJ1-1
CASSVQGMNTEAFF
TGTGCCAGCAGTGTGCAGGGGATGAACACTGAAGCTTTCTTT
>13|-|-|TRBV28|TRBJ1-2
CAVQTTGWSGYTF
TGTGCCGTACAAACCACAGGGTGGTCTGGCTACACCTTC
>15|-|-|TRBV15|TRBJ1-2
CATSRSGQSTSGYTF
TGTGCCACCAGCAGGTCCGGACAATCAACGTCCGGCTACACCTTC
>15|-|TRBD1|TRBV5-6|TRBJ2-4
CASSWTQGWKNSQYF
TGTGCCAGCAGCTGGACACAGGGGTGGAAAAACAGTCAGTACTTC
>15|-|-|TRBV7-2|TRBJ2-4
CASSLVRDVGNSQYF
TGTGCCAGCAGCTTAGTCAGGGATGTGGGAAACAGTCAGTACTTC
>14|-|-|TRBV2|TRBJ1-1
CASSDLIVNTEAFF
TGTGCCAGCAGTGATTTAATCGTGAACACTGAAGCTTTCTTT
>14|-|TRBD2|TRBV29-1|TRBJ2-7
CSVAPGTSHNEQYF
TGCAGCGTTGCCCCCGGGACTAGCCACAACGAGCAGTACTTC
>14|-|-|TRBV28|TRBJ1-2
CASTSGDGWRGYTF
TGTGCCAGCACCTCGGGGGACGGCTGGCGTGGCTACACCTTC
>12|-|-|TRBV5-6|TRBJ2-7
CASSYQGYEQYF
TGTGCCAGCAGCTACCAGGGTTACGAGCAGTACTTC
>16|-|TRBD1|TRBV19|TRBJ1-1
CASRDRDSPMNTEAFF
TGTGCCAGTAGAGACCGGGACAGTCCAATGAACACTGAAGCTTTCTTT
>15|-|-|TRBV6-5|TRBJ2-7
CASSYSGIPGYEQYF
TGTGCCAGCAGTTACTCGGGGATACCGGGGTACGAGCAGTACTTC
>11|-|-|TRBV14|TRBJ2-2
CASSLYGELFF
TGTGCCAGCAGCCTTTACGGGGAGCTGTTTTTT
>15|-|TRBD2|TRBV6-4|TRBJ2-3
CASSALAAYTDTQYF
TGTGCCAGCAGTGCACTAGCGGCATACACAGATACGCAGTATTTT
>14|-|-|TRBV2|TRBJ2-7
CASSSEEGPYEQYF
TGTGCCAGCAGTTCCGAGGAGGGGCCCTACGAGCAGTACTTC
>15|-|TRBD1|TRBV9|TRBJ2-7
CASSVDGQGAGMQYF
TGTGCCAGCAGCGTAGATGGACAGGGGGCGGGGATGCAGTACTTC
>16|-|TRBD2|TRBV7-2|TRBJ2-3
CASSLLTGGITDTQYF
TGTGCCAGCAGCCTTCTGACGGGAGGAATCACAGATACGCAGTATTTT
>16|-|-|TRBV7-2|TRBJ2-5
CASSLIMQGRRGTQYF
TGTGCCAGCAGCTTAATAATGCAGGGCCGGAGGGGGACCCAGTACTTC
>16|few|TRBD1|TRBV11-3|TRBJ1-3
CASSTGTGALGNTIYF
TGTGCCAGCAGCACCGGGACAGGGGCACTAGGAAACACCATATATTTT
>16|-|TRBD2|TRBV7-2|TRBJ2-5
CASSLWAGGRWETQYF
TGTGCCAGCAGCTTATGGGCGGGGGGCCGGTGGGAGACCCAGTACTTC
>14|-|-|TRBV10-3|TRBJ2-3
CAISPGTSTDTQYF
TGTGCCATCAGTCCTGGGACTAGCACAGATACGCAGTATTTT
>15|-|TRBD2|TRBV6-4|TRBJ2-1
CASSDLAGGYNEQFF
TGTGCCAGCAGTGACCTAGCGGGGGGCTACAATGAGCAGTTCTTC
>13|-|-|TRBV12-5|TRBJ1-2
CASGFTGPYGYTF
TGTGCTAGTGGCTTCACAGGGCCCTATGGCTACACCTTC
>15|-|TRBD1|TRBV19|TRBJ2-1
CASTVTGTVYNEQFF
TGTGCCAGTACCGTTACCGGGACAGTCTACAATGAGCAGTTCTTC
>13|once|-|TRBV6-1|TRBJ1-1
CASSATGPTEAFF
TGTGCCAGCAGTGCTACAGGACCAACCGAAGCTTTCTTT
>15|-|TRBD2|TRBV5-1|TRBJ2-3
CASTLVAGLTDTQYF
TGCGCCAGCACCTTGGTAGCGGGCCTCACAGATACGCAGTATTTT
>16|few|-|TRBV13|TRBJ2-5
CASSLGLTRGQETQYF
TGTGCCAGCAGCTTAGGCTTAACCAGAGGCCAAGAGACCCAGTACTTC
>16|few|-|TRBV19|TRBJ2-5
CASSTARGEGRETQYF
TGTGCCAGTAGTACGGCCAGGGGTGAGGGCCGAGAGACCCAGTACTTC
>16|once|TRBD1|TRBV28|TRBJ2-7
CASSLLEWTGAYEQYF
TGTGCCAGCAGTTTACTAGAATGGACAGGGGCCTACGAGCAGTACTTC
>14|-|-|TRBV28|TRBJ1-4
CASSLWGGGEKLFF
TGTGCCAGCAGTTTATGGGGAGGGGGAGAAAAACTGTTTTTT
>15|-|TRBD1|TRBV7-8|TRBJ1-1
CASSFLGQGIGEAFF
TGTGCCAGCAGCTTCCTAGGACAGGGCATAGGTGAAGCTTTCTTT
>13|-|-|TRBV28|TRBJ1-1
CASRYQGYTEAFF
TGTGCCAGCAGATATCAGGGGTACACTGAAGCTTTCTTT
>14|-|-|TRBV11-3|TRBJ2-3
CASSSQRSTDTQYF
TGTGCCAGCAGCTCCCAGCGGAGCACAGATACGCAGTATTTT
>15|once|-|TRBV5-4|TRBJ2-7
CASSLDSQDYYEQYF
TGTGCCAGCAGCTTGGACTCCCAGGATTACTACGAGCAGTACTTC